Following are 32 T cell receptor beta chains from one sample sequenced in a study of early T cells in non-severe SARS-CoV-2 infection (dated by TCRdb to 2020 to 2023). Library construction relied on 5' RACE. The listed sequencing device is NextSeq 500. The public reads were run again by TCRdb, first through fastp at Q25 and then through MiXCR, and only productive beta chains were kept. For every CDR3 protein sequence, its rows merge into one entry that carries the most common genes and DNA. For this sample the table gives about 77,000 distinct CDR3 sequences, of which around a tenth were detected only once. The ten biggest clones cover about 4.6% of the sample. The sample was whole blood. The receptors were gathered from an adult who was a healthcare worker with PCR-confirmed SARS-CoV-2 infection or an uninfected control (not recorded which).

This chain uses TRBV28 with TRBJ2-7; D is perhaps TRBD2 (5 bases). The CDR3 is made up of 15 amino acids. Germline V gene sequence: CDR1 MDHEN, CDR2 SYDVKM. The V and J ends lost 4 bases and 6 bases respectively, with 19 bases between them. The CDR3 is CASSSLSPGSAEQYF. CDR3 in DNA: TGTGCCAGCAGTTCATTATCTCCGGGTAGCGCCGAGCAGTACTTC.

The chain carries TRBV15 and TRBJ2-2, with no clear D. The CDR3 is made up of 17 amino acids. The V and J ends lost 3 bases and 5 bases respectively, with 19 bases between them. The germline V gene has CDR1 LNHNV and CDR2 YYDKDF (reference sequence). The CDR3 reads CATSSQASGGLTGELFF. The CDR3 DNA is TGTGCCACCAGCAGTCAAGCATCCGGTGGGTTAACCGGGGAGCTGTTTTTT.

This clonotype was seen many times. The rearrangement links TRBV6-2 or TRBV6-3 to TRBJ2-7; possible D gene TRBD1, 6 bases. V was shortened by 2 bases and J by 4 bases, with 18 bases between the two germline ends. There are 16 residues in the CDR3. Germline V gene lookup returns CDR1 MNHEY and CDR2 SVGEGT. In DNA form, the CDR3 reads TGTGCCAGCAGTTACGTACAGGGCTCGAGGCGATACGAGCAGTACTTC. Amino acid sequence: CASSYVQGSRRYEQYF.

This clonotype was seen at least ten times. The chain recombines TRBV6-5 with TRBJ2-6; D unclear. The CDR3 has 15 amino acids. Germline values: CDR1 MNHEY, CDR2 SVGAGI. Trimming removed 1 base from V and 0 bases from J, with 4 bases in between. The CDR3 DNA sequence: TGTGCCAGCAGTTACTATGGCTCTGGGGCCAACGTCCTGACTTTC. Encoded protein: CASSYYGSGANVLTF.

The rearrangement uses TRBV3-1 and TRBJ2-1; 11 bases line up with TRBD2. Looked up from germline, CDR1 is LGHDT and CDR2 is YNNKEL (reference sequence). The V segment lost 3 bases and the J segment 7 bases; nucleotides outside the gene matches: 11. The CDR3 spans 17 residues. CDR3 DNA sequence: TGTGCCAGCAGCCATGACCCTAGCGGGAGGTTCCCAAATGAGCAGTTCTTC. It codes for CASSHDPSGRFPNEQFF.

The rearrangement links TRBV10-3 to TRBJ1-2, with 10 bases lining up with TRBD1. J gave up 4 bases and V 6 bases, and 5 bases lay outside the gene matches. This CDR3 has 14 amino acids. Germline V gene lookup returns CDR1 ENHRY and CDR2 SYGVKD. CDR3 sequence: CAIRGTGARYGYTF. The CDR3 DNA follows: TGTGCCATCAGGGGGACAGGGGCTCGCTATGGCTACACCTTC.

This clonotype was counted ten times or more. This chain links TRBV20-1 with TRBJ2-7; 15 bases align to TRBD2. CDR1 DFQATT and CDR2 SNEGSKA come from the germline V gene (reference sequence). The CDR3 loop spans 15 amino acids. The V segment lost 4 bases and the J segment 4 bases; nucleotides outside the gene matches: 5. The DNA for the CDR3 is TGCAGTGCTACCGGACTAGCGGGAGGGAGGTACGAGCAGTACTTC. This gives the protein CSATGLAGGRYEQYF.

The sample holds many counts of this clonotype. The J gene is TRBJ2-1, the V gene TRBV4-2, with D unclear. Trimming removed 0 bases from V and 8 bases from J, with 17 bases in between. The CDR3 has 16 residues. Germline CDR1 reads LGHNA; CDR2 reads YNFKEQ. The CDR3 DNA sequence: TGTGCCAGCAGCCAAGAGGCCCTACCAAGGGTGGATGAGCAGTTCTTC. Its protein is CASSQEALPRVDEQFF.

Many counts were recorded for this clonotype. The chain combines TRBV24-1 with TRBJ2-2, with D possibly TRBD1 on 5 matching bases. Germline assignment: CDR1 KGHDR and CDR2 SFDVKD. The V end was cut by 3 bases, the J end by 2 bases, with 9 bases between. The CDR3 totals 15 residues. CDR3 coding DNA: TGTGCCACCAGTGATGTGCAGGGCAACACCGGGGAGCTGTTTTTT. Translated: CATSDVQGNTGELFF.

This clonotype was counted ten times or more. The CDR3 DNA follows: TGTGCCAGCAGCTTTGGGACAGGGGTTTACGAGCAGTACTTC. It translates to CASSFGTGVYEQYF. V is TRBV7-9 and J is TRBJ2-7, with 10 nucleotides matching TRBD1. After removal of 3 bases from V and 4 bases from J, the junction contained 3 bases not matched to a gene. From germline, CDR1 is SEHNR and CDR2 FQNEAQ (reference sequence). The CDR3 covers 14 residues. The full variable domain, rest sourced from reference TRBV7-9 and TRBJ2-7, is DTGVSQNPRHKITKRGQNVTFRCDPISEHNRLYWYRQTLGQGPEFLTYFQNEAQLEKSRLLSDRFSAERPKGSFSTLEIQRTEQGDSAMYLCASSFGTGVYEQYFGPGTRLTVT.

This clonotype rates as medium-sized. This rearrangement joins TRBV7-9 to TRBJ2-1; possibly TRBD1 for D (6 bases). CDR1 and CDR2 from the germline V gene are SEHNR and FQNEAQ (reference sequence). Trimming cost V 2 bases and J 2 bases, with 16 bases left between them. The CDR3 covers 17 residues. The CDR3 nucleotides read TGTGCCAGCAGCTTATCTTTAGGGGGACCGACCTACAATGAGCAGTTCTTC. Translated, it gives CASSLSLGGPTYNEQFF.

This clonotype was found once. The chain links TRBV12-3 or TRBV12-4 to TRBJ1-5; 7 nucleotides line up with TRBD1. V lost 6 bases and J lost 2; bases outside the gene matches: 10. The CDR3 is 16 amino acids. Written as DNA, the CDR3 is TGTGCCAGCAGCTTTACAGGGGCCCAAGGCAATCAGCCCCAGCATTTT. Translating gives CASSFTGAQGNQPQHF.

In this sample, this clonotype turned up many times. The chain combines TRBV27 with TRBJ2-7; 7 bases align to TRBD1. J was trimmed by 2 bases and V by 5 bases; bases with no gene match: 6. The germline V gene encodes CDR1 MNHEY and CDR2 SMNVEV (reference sequence). The CDR3 is 14 amino acids. The CDR3 here is CASSPQGLTYEQYF. For the CDR3, the DNA is TGTGCCAGCAGTCCACAGGGGCTAACCTACGAGCAGTACTTC.

In this sample, this clonotype turned up a few times. The chain joins TRBV7-3 to TRBJ2-1; D is unresolved. V was cut by 2 bases and J by 0 bases, with 14 bases left in between. Germline V CDR1 and CDR2: SGHTA, FQGTGA. This CDR3 is built from 17 residues. CDR3 nucleotide sequence: TGTGCCAGCAGCTTAGCTCCCTTAGGCCCCTCCTACAATGAGCAGTTCTTC. Translation: CASSLAPLGPSYNEQFF. The entire variable domain, with the rest obtained from reference TRBV7-3 and TRBJ2-1, is as follows: GAGVSQTPSNKVTEKGKYVELRCDPISGHTALYWYRQSLGQGPEFLIYFQGTGAADDSGLPNDRFFAVRPEGSVSTLKIQRTERGDSAVYLCASSLAPLGPSYNEQFFGPGTRLTVL.

The sample holds many counts of this clonotype. J is TRBJ2-5 and V is TRBV27, with a possible D match to TRBD2 (5 bases). CDR1 is MNHEY, CDR2 SMNVEV, per germline (reference sequence). CDR3 size: 14 residues. The V and J ends lost 2 bases and 2 bases respectively, with 9 bases between them. For the CDR3, the DNA is TGTGCCAGCAGTTTAAACGGGAATCAAGAGACCCAGTACTTC. Translating it yields CASSLNGNQETQYF.

The V gene is TRBV5-1, the J gene TRBJ2-1; TRBD2 agrees at 11 bases. Germline V lookup: CDR1 SGHRS, CDR2 YFSETQ. J was trimmed by 7 bases and V by 0 bases; bases with no gene match: 3. The CDR3 covers 15 residues. The chain's CDR3 is CASSLATSGGNEQFF. The DNA of the CDR3 is TGCGCCAGCAGCTTGGCCACTAGCGGGGGTAATGAGCAGTTCTTC.

In its sample, this clonotype was seen many times. This sequence joins TRBV25-1 and TRBJ2-5, with a tentative D call TRBD1 (6 bases). V was trimmed by 0 bases and J by 0 bases, leaving 8 bases between them. Germline CDR1 reads MGHDK; CDR2 reads SYGVNS. The CDR3 has 15 amino acids. The CDR3 region has the DNA TGTGCCAGCAGTGAATATACAGGGAACCAAGAGACCCAGTACTTC. It codes for CASSEYTGNQETQYF.

This clonotype has at least ten counts. J is TRBJ2-7 and V is TRBV4-1; no firm D call. The germline CDR1 and CDR2 sequences are MGHRA and YSYEKL. The CDR3 consists of 14 residues. Trimming pared 3 bases from V and 7 bases from J, leaving 16 bases between. DNA of the CDR3: TGCGCCAGCAGCCACACCCCACTGGCGGAGGAGCAGTACTTC. Translated, it gives CASSHTPLAEEQYF.

This clonotype has a count of ten or more. V is TRBV24-1 and J is TRBJ2-1, with TRBD1 matching 8 bases. Germline assignment: CDR1 KGHDR and CDR2 SFDVKD. The CDR3 is 17 amino acids. V was clipped by 0 bases and J by 8 bases; unmatched bases: 11. CDR3: CATSDLQTGGTHDEQFF. CDR3 in DNA: TGTGCCACCAGTGATTTGCAAACAGGGGGGACACACGATGAGCAGTTCTTC.

The J gene is TRBJ2-7, the V gene TRBV29-1, with no clear D. Germline loops: CDR1 SQVTM, CDR2 ANQGSEA. The V end was cut by 3 bases, the J end by 6 bases, with 12 bases between. This CDR3 spans 12 amino acids. CDR3 DNA: TGCAGCGTTGAGCGAGGATGGGGCGAGCAGTACTTC. It is translated as CSVERGWGEQYF.

The CDR3 DNA is TGTGCCAGCAGCCTCGGGGACAGATACACAGATACGCAGTATTTT. Translation: CASSLGDRYTDTQYF. The V gene is TRBV12-3 or TRBV12-4, the J gene TRBJ2-3; the match to TRBD1 covers 7 bases. The V segment lost 6 bases and the J segment 2 bases; nucleotides outside the gene matches: 8. This CDR3 region has 15 residues.

This clonotype was seen a handful of times. The chain couples TRBV7-6 to TRBJ2-3; D gene unclear. Germline lookup yields CDR1 SGHVS and CDR2 FNYEAQ. The CDR3 has 17 residues. Trimming shortened V by 4 bases and J by 2 bases, and 19 bases separated the two germline ends. As DNA, the CDR3 is TGTGCCAGCAGCTCGACTGAAGGAGTGTGGGTCACAGATACGCAGTATTTT. Protein: CASSSTEGVWVTDTQYF.

J is TRBJ2-3 and V is TRBV2; 7 bases are shared with TRBD1. After removal of 6 bases from V and 2 bases from J, the junction contained 11 bases not matched to a gene. The CDR3 loop spans 16 amino acids. Germline CDR1 and CDR2: SNHLY and FYNNEI. The CDR3 loop reads CASRHTTGLNTDTQYF. The CDR3 DNA is TGTGCCAGCAGACATACGACAGGGCTTAACACAGATACGCAGTATTTT.

This clonotype was counted at least ten times. The CDR3 DNA is TGTGCCAGCAGGATCCTGGGCAACACCGGGGAGCTGTTTTTT. Protein product: CASRILGNTGELFF. This rearrangement joins TRBV2 to TRBJ2-2; the D is unclear. Deletions cut 6 bases from V and 2 bases from J, with 10 bases between. The CDR3 is 14 amino acids. Germline assignment: CDR1 SNHLY and CDR2 FYNNEI.

With respect to this clonotype: One end of the junction is discordant with germline, which a read error may explain. The rearrangement links TRBV2 to TRBJ2-2, with D perhaps matching TRBD1 (5 bases). The germline CDR1 and CDR2 sequences are SNHLY and FYNNEI. The CDR3 loop spans 14 amino acids. The CDR3 loop is CVSSADKNTGELFF. Here the CDR3 DNA reads TGTGTCAGCAGTGCGGACAAGAACACCGGGGAGCTGTTTTTT.

The rearrangement links TRBV19 to TRBJ2-7; TRBD2 matches at 8 bases. Per the germline V gene, CDR1 is LNHDA and CDR2 is SQIVND (reference sequence). This CDR3 comprises 13 residues. V was clipped by 6 bases and J by 3 bases; unmatched bases: 4. In DNA, the CDR3 is TGTGCCAGTAGCCGAGCGGGGGACTACGAGCAGTACTTC. It is translated as CASSRAGDYEQYF. Based on the CDR3 plus reference TRBV19 and TRBJ2-7, the full variable domain is DGGITQSPKYLFRKEGQNVTLSCEQNLNHDAMYWYRQDPGQGLRLIYYSQIVNDFQKGDIAEGYSVSREKKESFPLTVTSAQKNPTAFYLCASSRAGDYEQYFGPGTRLTVT.

In this sample, this clonotype turned up many times. The chain employs TRBV19 and TRBJ2-6; no clear D gene. Trimming removed 2 bases at V and 2 bases at J, with 7 bases between. This CDR3 contains 15 residues. CDR1 LNHDA and CDR2 SQIVND come from the germline V gene (reference sequence). The CDR3 is CASSISGAGANVLTF. The DNA of the CDR3 is TGTGCCAGTAGTATATCGGGTGCTGGGGCCAACGTCCTGACTTTC.

This clonotype was observed at least ten times. The rearrangement joins TRBV5-1 to TRBJ2-6; D not resolved. This CDR3 contains 17 residues. The V and J ends lost 2 bases and 0 bases respectively, with 12 bases between them. The germline gives CDR1 SGHRS, CDR2 YFSETQ. The CDR3 loop is CASSFGRISSGANVLTF. The CDR3 coding sequence is TGCGCCAGCAGCTTCGGCAGGATAAGCTCTGGGGCCAACGTCCTGACTTTC.

This clonotype was seen a few times. The V and J genes are TRBV7-6 and TRBJ2-5, with 8 bases lining up with TRBD1. The germline CDR1 and CDR2 sequences are SGHVS and FNYEAQ. CDR3 size: 15 residues. V dropped 1 base and J dropped 5; count of bases not matched to a gene: 6. CDR3 loop: CASSLVGTGSETQYF. In DNA form, the CDR3 reads TGTGCCAGCAGCTTAGTGGGGACAGGCAGCGAGACCCAGTACTTC.

This clonotype was observed at least ten times. The J gene is TRBJ2-5, the V gene TRBV2, with D possibly matching TRBD2 (6 bases). Per the germline V gene, CDR1 is SNHLY and CDR2 is FYNNEI. CDR3 size: 16 residues. V was shortened by 0 bases and J by 5 bases, with 16 bases between the two germline ends. The CDR3 nucleotides read TGTGCCAGCAGTGAAGCGCCACGCCCGGCGGGGGAGACCCAGTACTTC. This sequence encodes CASSEAPRPAGETQYF.

This clonotype was detected only a few times. V is TRBV7-9 and J is TRBJ2-5; TRBD2 aligns across 11 bases. Unmatched junction bases numbered 3, after V lost 3 bases and J lost 3 bases. Germline loops: CDR1 SEHNR, CDR2 FQNEAQ (reference sequence). This CDR3 has 15 residues. The CDR3 spells CASSFRLAGKETQYF. The CDR3, as DNA: TGTGCCAGCAGCTTTAGACTAGCGGGAAAAGAGACCCAGTACTTC. The complete variable domain, with remaining parts taken from reference TRBV7-9 and TRBJ2-5, reads DTGVSQNPRHKITKRGQNVTFRCDPISEHNRLYWYRQTLGQGPEFLTYFQNEAQLEKSRLLSDRFSAERPKGSFSTLEIQRTEQGDSAMYLCASSFRLAGKETQYFGPGTRLLVL.

This chain links TRBV11-1 with TRBJ1-5; 8 bases fit TRBD1. The CDR3 extends over 14 amino acids. The germline CDR1 and CDR2 sequences are SGHAT and FQDESV (reference sequence). Losses at the gene ends were 3 bases for V and 5 bases for J; bases not matched to a gene: 3. The CDR3 bases are TGTGCCAGCAGCTTGAGGGGACAGGATCAGCCCCAGCATTTT. Its translation is CASSLRGQDQPQHF.